This TCR beta chain was profiled in a study of cytomegalovirus exposure and HLA in healthy donors. The V gene lost 6 bases and the J gene lost 2 bases, with 17 bases spanning the gap. This CDR3 region has 15 residues. CDR1 and CDR2 (germline): SNHLY, FYNNEI. Points from the study as a whole: Most TCR beta V segments were productive about 87% or about 30% of the time in an earlier analysis.

With regard to this clone: What it binds is not known.

Researchers ran the PCR with 60 Vbeta and 13 Jbeta primers. Libraries were prepared by immunoSEQ multiplex PCR; TCRdb keeps only in-frame clonotypes and omits some of them. In the table there are approximately 150,000 clones, roughly 80% of which are singletons. The sequenced sample was PBMCs. The sequence was collected from a boy aged 2 to 9 in good health and CMV-seronegative. The chain is built from TRBV2 and TRBJ2-7, with D possibly matching TRBD1 (6 bases). CDR3 protein: CASRVRTAIAYEQYF. Here the CDR3 DNA reads TGTGCCAGCAGGGTCCGGACAGCCATCGCCTACGAGCAGTACTTC.